These 21 T cell receptor beta chains were all obtained from the same sample, sequenced in a study of blood T cells in healthy people across ages. A J-beta primer mix and a sample-barcoded 5' primer were used in a second PCR of roughly 6 to 12 cycles. TCRdb recomputed calls from the 5' RACE reads with MiXCR, one row per CDR3 protein. The data show under 1,000,000 distinct CDR3 sequences, about half seen once. The sequencing sample was made of blood. The origin of the receptors is a man older than 75 in good health.

The gene calls are TRBV27 and TRBJ2-1; 9 bases fit TRBD2. V dropped 6 bases and J dropped 8; count of bases not matched to a gene: 11. Germline values: CDR1 MNHEY, CDR2 SMNVEV (reference sequence). This CDR3 comprises 15 residues. CDR3 protein: CASRALAGIGDEQFF. The CDR3 region has the DNA TGTGCCAGCAGGGCACTAGCGGGTATAGGGGATGAGCAGTTCTTC.

To note about this clonotype: The germline gene is not matched at one end of the junction; a read error may be the cause. The chain is built from TRBV20-1 and TRBJ2-1; the D gene is possibly TRBD2 (6 bases). The CDR3 runs to 14 residues. Germline CDR1 DFQATT, CDR2 SNEGSKA (reference sequence). The CDR3 nucleotides are TGCAGTGCTAGTAGGGAGGTATCCTACAGTGAGCAGTTCTTC. This gives the protein CSASREVSYSEQFF.

The CDR3 nucleotides read TGTGCCTGGGTCTCCCACGGACAGGGGTATGGCTACACCTTC. Amino acids: CAWVSHGQGYGYTF. The rearrangement uses TRBV30 and TRBJ1-2, with 9 nucleotides matching TRBD1. The CDR3 extends over 14 amino acids. Germline V CDR1 and CDR2: GTSNPN, SVGIG (reference sequence). V was pared by 5 bases and J by 5 bases, with 9 bases of the junction left unmatched.

The chain couples TRBV28 to TRBJ1-2; D gene ambiguous. V lost 8 bases and J 3 bases, leaving 7 bases between the germline ends. CDR3 length: 11 residues. The germline CDR1 and CDR2 sequences are MDHEN and SYDVKM. The CDR3 reads CASGIYYGYTF. In DNA, the CDR3 is TGTGCCAGCGGGATATACTATGGCTACACCTTC.

A few counts support this clonotype. The chain recombines TRBV11-3 with TRBJ2-3; D unclear. V lost 8 bases to trimming and J lost 1 base, with 10 bases between them. CDR1 is SGHNT and CDR2 is YENEEA in the germline V gene. The CDR3 runs 13 residues. DNA for the CDR3: TGTGCCAGCCAGCCTCTCGGCACAGATACGCAGTATTTT. This gives the protein CASQPLGTDTQYF.

This chain connects TRBV15 to TRBJ1-5, with D perhaps matching TRBD1 (5 bases). From germline, CDR1 is LNHNV and CDR2 YYDKDF (reference sequence). The V end lost 5 bases, the J end lost 5 bases, and 13 bases lay between the germline ends. The CDR3 runs 14 residues. The CDR3 bases are TGTGCCACCAGCTTGACAGACGTGTATCAGCCCCAGCATTTT. Amino acids: CATSLTDVYQPQHF.

This clonotype was seen only a few times. The genes are TRBV5-1 and TRBJ2-1; D not resolved. The CDR3 extends over 14 amino acids. Germline-derived CDR1 and CDR2 are SGHRS and YFSETQ. Trimming took off 5 bases at V and 4 bases at J, with 13 bases between the two ends. CDR3 amino acids: CASSLRVDYNEQFF. CDR3 DNA sequence: TGCGCCAGCAGTCTTAGGGTCGATTACAATGAGCAGTTCTTC. Looking up the rest from reference TRBV5-1 and TRBJ2-1 gives the full variable domain: KAGVTQTPRYLIKTRGQQVTLSCSPISGHRSVSWYQQTPGQGLQFLFEYFSETQRNKGNFPGRFSGRQFSNSRSEMNVSTLELGDSALYLCASSLRVDYNEQFFGPGTRLTVL.

This clonotype turned up a few times. This chain connects TRBV12-3 or TRBV12-4 to TRBJ2-7; 11 positions match TRBD2. Unmatched junction bases numbered 9, after V lost 5 bases and J lost 6 bases. The CDR3 totals 15 residues. The CDR3 nucleotides read TGTGCCAGCAGTGGGGGGCCGGGACTAGCGGTCGAGCAGTACTTC. Translation gives CASSGGPGLAVEQYF.

Details on this clonotype: Just one base apart from a much larger clone, this may be a read error. The chain combines TRBV4-2 with TRBJ2-1; 7 bases line up with TRBD2. Near its end, the DNA agrees better with TRBJ2-7, so the J call may be wrong. Germline V gene data show CDR1 as LGHNA and CDR2 as YNFKEQ. This CDR3 has 14 residues. DNA of the CDR3: TGTGCCAGCAGCCAAGGTGGACTAGGGGATGAGCAGTACTTC. Its translation: CASSQGGLGDEQYF.

Note on this clonotype: One end of the junction varies from germline; a read error may be responsible. The CDR3 loop is CAISLRGNEQFF. In nucleotides, the CDR3 is TGTGCCATCAGTTTACGTGGGAATGAGCAGTTCTTC. J is TRBJ2-1 and V is TRBV27; D is undetermined. The CDR3 spans 12 residues. Germline V gene data show CDR1 as MNHEY and CDR2 as SMNVEV (reference sequence).

The V call is TRBV5-1, the J call TRBJ2-2; TRBD1 or TRBD2 may be the D gene (5 bases each). This CDR3 region has 14 residues. V gave up 4 bases and J gave up 4 bases, with 11 bases separating them. From germline, CDR1 is SGHRS and CDR2 YFSETQ. The CDR3 is CASSRDRSTGELFF. The CDR3 nucleotides are TGCGCCAGCAGCCGGGACCGATCCACCGGGGAGCTGTTTTTT.

This chain uses TRBV20-1 with TRBJ2-3; 8 bases align to TRBD1. Germline values: CDR1 DFQATT, CDR2 SNEGSKA (reference sequence). V shed 7 bases, J shed 6 bases, and the junction held 9 bases outside the gene matches. The CDR3 covers 13 residues. The CDR3 reads CSGETGVSDTQYF. CDR3 coding DNA: TGCAGTGGAGAGACAGGGGTATCCGATACGCAGTATTTT.

The V gene is TRBV7-3, the J gene TRBJ2-1, with a weak D call TRBD2 (6 bases). The CDR3 sequence is 15 residues long. Germline V gene sequence: CDR1 SGHTA, CDR2 FQGTGA. V was pared by 1 base and J by 6 bases, with 13 bases between. CDR3 loop: CASSLMGGRVNEQFF. In nucleotides, the CDR3 is TGTGCCAGCAGCTTAATGGGGGGACGGGTCAATGAGCAGTTCTTC. The entire variable domain, with the rest obtained from reference TRBV7-3 and TRBJ2-1, is as follows: GAGVSQTPSNKVTEKGKYVELRCDPISGHTALYWYRQSLGQGPEFLIYFQGTGAADDSGLPNDRFFAVRPEGSVSTLKIQRTERGDSAVYLCASSLMGGRVNEQFFGPGTRLTVL.

On this clonotype itself: Here the CDR3 omits its conserved ending phenylalanine or tryptophan, so a read error is the likely source. The J gene is TRBJ2-1, the V gene TRBV15, with a weak D call TRBD1 (6 bases). Trimming took off 3 bases at V and 1 base at J, with 7 bases between the two ends. The length of the CDR3 is 14 residues. Germline V CDR1 and CDR2: LNHNV, YYDKDF (reference sequence). CDR3 region: CATSSGQSYNEQFS. The DNA for the CDR3 is TGTGCCACCAGCAGCGGACAGTCCTACAATGAGCAGTTCTCC.

V usage is TRBV20-1 and J usage is TRBJ2-7; no definite D call. Trimming removed 3 bases from V and 0 bases from J, with 12 bases in between. This CDR3 contains 14 residues. Germline assignment: CDR1 DFQATT and CDR2 SNEGSKA (reference sequence). The CDR3, as DNA: TGCAGTGCTAGCAGATCGACAAGCTCCTACGAGCAGTACTTC. Translated: CSASRSTSSYEQYF.

Comment on this clonotype: A read error may be the cause here, since a much bigger clone is one base away. This chain uses TRBV24-1 with TRBJ2-5; 9 bases are shared with TRBD1. The length of the CDR3 is 16 residues. From germline, CDR1 is KGHDR and CDR2 SFDVKD. Germline trimming cut 5 bases from V and 5 bases from J; bases unmatched to any gene: 11. CDR3 region: CATSAPTGGSLETQYF. CDR3 bases: TGTGCCACCAGTGCCCCGACAGGGGGGAGTTTGGAGACCCAGTACTTC.

This clonotype has just a few counts. This sequence joins TRBV5-5 and TRBJ2-5, with 7 bases that match TRBD1. From germline, CDR1 is SGHKS and CDR2 YYEKEE (reference sequence). The CDR3 sequence is 15 residues long. Unmatched junction bases numbered 11, after V lost 4 bases and J lost 5 bases. The DNA for the CDR3 is TGTGCCAGCAGCCGACAGGGCCTCTCCGACGAGACCCAGTACTTC. Amino acids: CASSRQGLSDETQYF.

The chain combines TRBV20-1 with TRBJ2-5; 12 bases are shared with TRBD2. Looked up from germline, CDR1 is DFQATT and CDR2 is SNEGSKA (reference sequence). V lost 4 bases to trimming and J lost 2 bases; unmatched junction nucleotides: 5. The CDR3 is 15 residues long. CDR3 bases: TGCAGTGCTAAGACTAGCGGGAGAGTTCAAGAGACCCAGTACTTC. Translated, it gives CSAKTSGRVQETQYF.

This clonotype has more than one count but fewer than ten. The rearrangement links TRBV9 to TRBJ2-7; D is perhaps TRBD2 (5 bases). The CDR3 totals 14 residues. CDR1 is SGDLS and CDR2 is YYNGEE in the germline V gene. V lost 2 bases to trimming and J lost 2 bases, with 11 bases between them. The DNA for the CDR3 is TGTGCCAGCAGCGTGACGAGGGTACCCTACGAGCAGTACTTC. Its protein product is CASSVTRVPYEQYF.

The chain joins TRBV11-2 to TRBJ2-1; TRBD2 aligns across 13 bases. The CDR3 is 15 residues long. In germline, CDR1 is SGHAT, CDR2 FQNNGV. Trimming at V came to 1 base and at J to 10 bases, leaving 4 bases not matched to a gene. The CDR3 sequence is CASSLGGTSGVEQFF. The CDR3 DNA sequence: TGTGCCAGCAGCTTAGGGGGGACTAGCGGGGTAGAGCAGTTCTTC.

The chain uses TRBV12-3 or TRBV12-4 and TRBJ2-1; 9 bases map to TRBD2. The V segment lost 1 base and the J segment 8 bases; nucleotides outside the gene matches: 24. The CDR3 extends over 21 amino acids. The CDR3 protein is CASSLDPPSGTLRGPIYEQFF. The CDR3, as DNA: TGTGCCAGCAGTTTAGATCCCCCTAGCGGGACCCTTCGAGGGCCTATCTATGAGCAGTTCTTC.